This T cell receptor (beta chain) was obtained from a study of blood T cells in healthy people across ages. Samples each had at least 5 micrograms of total RNA extracted. A sample-barcoded 5' primer and a J-beta primer mix were used in a second PCR of roughly 7 to 11 cycles. From the 5' RACE reads, TCRdb called clonotypes with MiXCR, one entry per CDR3 protein. The sample yields roughly 800,000 distinct CDR3 sequences, roughly 25% seen once. This clonotype has just a few counts. The germline gives CDR1 SQVTM, CDR2 ANQGSEA. The CDR3 spans 13 residues. V lost 3 bases, J lost 7 bases, and 6 bases stayed unmatched. This sample also belongs to another study, concerning T cells of mothers and their children.

The material sequenced was blood. This TCR was recovered from a boy aged 5-17 years in good health. This chain connects TRBV29-1 to TRBJ2-7; 10 nucleotides match TRBD2. CDR3: CSVDNLAGEEQYF. The CDR3 DNA follows: TGCAGCGTTGATAACCTAGCGGGAGAAGAGCAGTACTTC.